This TCR beta chain is from a study of T-cell reconstitution after alpha-beta-depleted transplantation in children. General study points: Reportedly, alpha-beta T cells present about two months post-transplant originated from several hundred expanded clones of graft origin. At one year after transplant, newly produced T cells mostly accounted for T-cell counts and diversity. In some patients, recipient T cells and intrathymic progenitors surviving conditioning explained high day-60 diversity.

It was with unique molecular identifiers that the TCRbeta library was prepared. TCRdb recomputed calls from the PCR reads with MiXCR, one row per CDR3 protein. Here the sample spans under 50,000 distinct CDR3 sequences, about a tenth being singletons. This CDR3 has 13 residues. V trimming: 0 bases; J trimming: 8 bases; junction bases outside the gene matches: 3. Germline V gene data show CDR1 as SGHKS and CDR2 as YYEKEE (reference sequence). Comment on this clonotype: Its matching antigen is unknown.

The chain carries TRBV5-5 and TRBJ1-2; TRBD1 agrees at 8 bases. Sequencing was performed on PBMCs, mostly from graft donor cells, taken 60 days after TCRalphabeta/CD19-depleted stem cell transplant. This clonotype originated in a male patient between 2 and 9 years old who had a stem cell transplant for chronic granulomatous disease, so the T cells may come from the graft donor. The CDR3 DNA sequence: TGTGCCAGCAGCTTGGAGACAGGGGAAGGCTACACCTTC. Translating it yields CASSLETGEGYTF.